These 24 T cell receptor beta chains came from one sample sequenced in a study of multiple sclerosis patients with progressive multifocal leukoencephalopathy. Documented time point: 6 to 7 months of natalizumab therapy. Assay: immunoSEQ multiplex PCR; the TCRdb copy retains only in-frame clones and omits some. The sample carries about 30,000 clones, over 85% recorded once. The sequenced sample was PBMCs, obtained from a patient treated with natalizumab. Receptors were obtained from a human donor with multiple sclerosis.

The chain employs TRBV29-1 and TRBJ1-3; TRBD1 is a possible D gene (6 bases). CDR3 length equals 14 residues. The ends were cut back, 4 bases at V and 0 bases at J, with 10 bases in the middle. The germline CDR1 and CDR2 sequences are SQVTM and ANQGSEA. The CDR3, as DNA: TGCAGCGTTGGACAGGTAGCCTCTGGAAACACCATATATTTT. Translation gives CSVGQVASGNTIYF.

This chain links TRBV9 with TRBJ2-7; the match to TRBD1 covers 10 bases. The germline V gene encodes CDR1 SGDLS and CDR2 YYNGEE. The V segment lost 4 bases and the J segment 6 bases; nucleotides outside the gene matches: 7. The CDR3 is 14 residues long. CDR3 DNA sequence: TGTGCCAGCAGCCCCCGGACAGGGGGTCCCGAGCAGTACTTC. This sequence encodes CASSPRTGGPEQYF.

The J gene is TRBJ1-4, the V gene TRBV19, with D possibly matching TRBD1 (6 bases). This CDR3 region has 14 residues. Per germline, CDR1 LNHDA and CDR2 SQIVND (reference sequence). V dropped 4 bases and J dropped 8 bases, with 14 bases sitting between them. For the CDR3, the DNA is TGTGCCAGTAGTACGCCGGGACAACCGGAAAAACTGTTTTTT. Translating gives CASSTPGQPEKLFF.

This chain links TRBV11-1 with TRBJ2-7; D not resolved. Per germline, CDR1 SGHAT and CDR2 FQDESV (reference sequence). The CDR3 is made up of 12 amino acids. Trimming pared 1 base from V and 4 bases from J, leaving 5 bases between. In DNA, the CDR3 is TGTGCCAGCAGCTTAGTGGGATACGAGCAGTACTTC. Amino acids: CASSLVGYEQYF.

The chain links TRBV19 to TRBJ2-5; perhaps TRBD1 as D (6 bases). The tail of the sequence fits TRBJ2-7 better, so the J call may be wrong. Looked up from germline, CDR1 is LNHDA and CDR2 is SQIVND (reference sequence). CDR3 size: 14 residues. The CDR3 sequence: CASRQVGAPYEQYF. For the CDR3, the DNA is TGTGCCAGTAGGCAGGTGGGGGCCCCCTACGAGCAGTACTTC.

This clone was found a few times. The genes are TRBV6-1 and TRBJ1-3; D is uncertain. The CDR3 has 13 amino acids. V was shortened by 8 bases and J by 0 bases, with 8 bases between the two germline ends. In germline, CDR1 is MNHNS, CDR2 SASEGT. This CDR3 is CASLSSSGNTIYF. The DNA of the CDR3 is TGTGCCAGCTTATCCAGCTCTGGAAACACCATATATTTT.

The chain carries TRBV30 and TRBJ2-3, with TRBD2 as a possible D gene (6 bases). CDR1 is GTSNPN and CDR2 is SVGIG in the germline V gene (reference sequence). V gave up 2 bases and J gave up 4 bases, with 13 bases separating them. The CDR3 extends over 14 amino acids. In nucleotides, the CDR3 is TGTGCCTGGAGTCTCGGGAGCTCGTCAGATACGCAGTATTTT. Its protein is CAWSLGSSSDTQYF.

Written as DNA, the CDR3 is TGTGCCAGCAGTTTAGTGATGGGGGGACAGGGTAGCAATGAGCAGTTCTTC. As protein: CASSLVMGGQGSNEQFF. The chain has TRBV27 and TRBJ2-1; TRBD1 agrees at 9 bases. With V trimmed by 2 bases and J by 6 bases, 11 bases remained unmatched. Germline CDR1 is MNHEY and CDR2 is SMNVEV (reference sequence). CDR3 length equals 17 residues.

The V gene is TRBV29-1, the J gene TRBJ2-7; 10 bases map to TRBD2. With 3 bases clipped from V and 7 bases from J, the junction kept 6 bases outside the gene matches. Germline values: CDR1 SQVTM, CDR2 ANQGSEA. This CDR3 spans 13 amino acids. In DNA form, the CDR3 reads TGCAGCGTTGAGATAGCGGGAGGACTGGAGCAGTACTTC. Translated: CSVEIAGGLEQYF.

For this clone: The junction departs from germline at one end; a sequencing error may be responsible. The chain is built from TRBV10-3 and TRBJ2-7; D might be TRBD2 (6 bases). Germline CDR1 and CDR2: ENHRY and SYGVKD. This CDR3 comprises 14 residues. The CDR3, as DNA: TGTGCCATCAGCTGGGACTTAGCCTCCAACGAGCAGTACTTC. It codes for CAISWDLASNEQYF.

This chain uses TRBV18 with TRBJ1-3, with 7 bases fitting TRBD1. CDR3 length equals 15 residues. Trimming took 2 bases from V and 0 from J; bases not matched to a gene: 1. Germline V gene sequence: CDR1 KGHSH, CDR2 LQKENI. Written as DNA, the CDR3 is TGTGCCAGCTCACCAGACAGGGTCTCTGGAAACACCATATATTTT. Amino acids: CASSPDRVSGNTIYF.

CDR3 sequence reads: CASSVGAGRDTEAFF. The CDR3 nucleotides are TGTGCCAGCAGCGTAGGCGCCGGGAGGGACACTGAAGCTTTCTTT. The chain combines TRBV9 with TRBJ1-1; D gene unclear. Deletions cut 0 bases from V and 3 bases from J, with 12 bases between. The germline CDR1 and CDR2 sequences are SGDLS and YYNGEE. CDR3 length equals 15 residues.

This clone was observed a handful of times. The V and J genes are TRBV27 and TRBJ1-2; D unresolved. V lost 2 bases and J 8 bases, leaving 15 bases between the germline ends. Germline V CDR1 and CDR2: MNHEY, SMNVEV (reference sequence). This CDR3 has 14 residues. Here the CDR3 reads CASSLRAVGGGYTF. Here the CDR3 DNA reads TGTGCCAGCAGTTTACGTGCAGTAGGAGGAGGCTACACCTTC.

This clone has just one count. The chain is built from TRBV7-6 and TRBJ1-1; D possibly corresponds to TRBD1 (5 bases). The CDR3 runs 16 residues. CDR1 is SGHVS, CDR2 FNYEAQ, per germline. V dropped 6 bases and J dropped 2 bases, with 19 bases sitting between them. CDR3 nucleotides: TGTGCCAGCAGTCTCAGCCCCCGGGACGATAACACTGAAGCTTTCTTT. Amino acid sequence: CASSLSPRDDNTEAFF. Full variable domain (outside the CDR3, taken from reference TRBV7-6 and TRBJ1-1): GAGVSQSPRYKVTKRGQDVALRCDPISGHVSLYWYRQALGQGPEFLTYFNYEAQQDKSGLPNDRFSAERPEGSISTLTIQRTEQRDSAMYRCASSLSPRDDNTEAFFGQGTRLTVV.

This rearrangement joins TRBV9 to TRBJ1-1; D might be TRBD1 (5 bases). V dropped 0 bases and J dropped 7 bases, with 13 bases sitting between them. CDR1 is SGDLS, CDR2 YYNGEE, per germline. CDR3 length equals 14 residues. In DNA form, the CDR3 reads TGTGCCAGCAGCGTAGGGGGCGTTGAGGGTGAAGCTTTCTTT. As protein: CASSVGGVEGEAFF.

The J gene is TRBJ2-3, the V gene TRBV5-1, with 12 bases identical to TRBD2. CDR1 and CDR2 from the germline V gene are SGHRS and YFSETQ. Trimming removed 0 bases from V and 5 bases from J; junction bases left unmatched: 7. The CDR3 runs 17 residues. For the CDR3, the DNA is TGCGCCAGCAGCTTGGGACCTAGCGGGAGGGCCCAAGATACGCAGTATTTT. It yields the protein CASSLGPSGRAQDTQYF. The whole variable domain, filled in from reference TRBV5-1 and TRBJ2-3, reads KAGVTQTPRYLIKTRGQQVTLSCSPISGHRSVSWYQQTPGQGLQFLFEYFSETQRNKGNFPGRFSGRQFSNSRSEMNVSTLELGDSALYLCASSLGPSGRAQDTQYFGPGTRLTVL.

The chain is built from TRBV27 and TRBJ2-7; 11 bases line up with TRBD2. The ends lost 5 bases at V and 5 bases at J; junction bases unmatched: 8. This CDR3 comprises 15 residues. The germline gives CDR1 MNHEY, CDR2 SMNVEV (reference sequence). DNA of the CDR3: TGTGCCAGCAGTCCAGGGACTAGCGGAGTGAACGAGCAGTACTTC. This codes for CASSPGTSGVNEQYF.

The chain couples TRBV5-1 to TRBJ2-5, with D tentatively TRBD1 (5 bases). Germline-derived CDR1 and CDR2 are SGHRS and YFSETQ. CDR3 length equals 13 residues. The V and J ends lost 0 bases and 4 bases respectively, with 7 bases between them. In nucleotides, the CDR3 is TGCGCCAGCAGCTTGGGGGGCGCAGAGACCCAGTACTTC. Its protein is CASSLGGAETQYF.

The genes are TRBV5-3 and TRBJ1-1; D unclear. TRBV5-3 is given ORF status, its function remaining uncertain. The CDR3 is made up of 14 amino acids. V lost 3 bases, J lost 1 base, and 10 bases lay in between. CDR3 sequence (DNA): TGTGCCAGAAGCTATAACCGGGGGAACACTGAAGCTTTCTTT. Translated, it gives CARSYNRGNTEAFF.

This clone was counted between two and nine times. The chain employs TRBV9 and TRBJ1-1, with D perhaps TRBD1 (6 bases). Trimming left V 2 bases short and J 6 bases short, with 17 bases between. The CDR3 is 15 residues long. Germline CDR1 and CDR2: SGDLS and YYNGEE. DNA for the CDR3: TGTGCCAGCAGCGTCGCAGGGGCGGGCGCCTCTGAAGCTTTCTTT. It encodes CASSVAGAGASEAFF.

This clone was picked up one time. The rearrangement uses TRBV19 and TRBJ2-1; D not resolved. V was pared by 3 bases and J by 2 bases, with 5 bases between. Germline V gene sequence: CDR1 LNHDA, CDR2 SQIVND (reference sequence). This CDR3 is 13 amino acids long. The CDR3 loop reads CASSIRPYNEQFF. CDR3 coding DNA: TGTGCCAGTAGTATCCGTCCCTACAATGAGCAGTTCTTC. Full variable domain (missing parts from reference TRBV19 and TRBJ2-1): DGGITQSPKYLFRKEGQNVTLSCEQNLNHDAMYWYRQDPGQGLRLIYYSQIVNDFQKGDIAEGYSVSREKKESFPLTVTSAQKNPTAFYLCASSIRPYNEQFFGPGTRLTVL.

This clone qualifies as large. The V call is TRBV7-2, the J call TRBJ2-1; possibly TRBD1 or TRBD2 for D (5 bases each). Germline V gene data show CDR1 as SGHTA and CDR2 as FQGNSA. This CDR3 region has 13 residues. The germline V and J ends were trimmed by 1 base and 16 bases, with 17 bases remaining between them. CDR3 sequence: CASSLGDDQGDFF. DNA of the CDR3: TGTGCCAGCAGCTTAGGGGACGACCAGGGCGATTTCTTC.

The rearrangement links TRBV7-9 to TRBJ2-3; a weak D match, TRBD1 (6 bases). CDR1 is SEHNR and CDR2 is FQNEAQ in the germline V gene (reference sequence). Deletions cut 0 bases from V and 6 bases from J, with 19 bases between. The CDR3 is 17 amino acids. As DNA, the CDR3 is TGTGCCAGCAGCTTAGCGACACAGGGTGGGTTTTCCGATACGCAGTATTTT. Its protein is CASSLATQGGFSDTQYF. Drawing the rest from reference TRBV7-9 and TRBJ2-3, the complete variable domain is DTGVSQNPRHKITKRGQNVTFRCDPISEHNRLYWYRQTLGQGPEFLTYFQNEAQLEKSRLLSDRFSAERPKGSFSTLEIQRTEQGDSAMYLCASSLATQGGFSDTQYFGPGTRLTVL.

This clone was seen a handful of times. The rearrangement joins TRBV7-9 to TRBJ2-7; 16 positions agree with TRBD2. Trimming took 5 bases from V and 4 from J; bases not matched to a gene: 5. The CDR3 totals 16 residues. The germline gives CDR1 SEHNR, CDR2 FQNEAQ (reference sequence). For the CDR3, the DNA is TGTGCCAGCAGCCCGGGACTAGCGGGAGGGCCTTACGAGCAGTACTTC. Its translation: CASSPGLAGGPYEQYF.